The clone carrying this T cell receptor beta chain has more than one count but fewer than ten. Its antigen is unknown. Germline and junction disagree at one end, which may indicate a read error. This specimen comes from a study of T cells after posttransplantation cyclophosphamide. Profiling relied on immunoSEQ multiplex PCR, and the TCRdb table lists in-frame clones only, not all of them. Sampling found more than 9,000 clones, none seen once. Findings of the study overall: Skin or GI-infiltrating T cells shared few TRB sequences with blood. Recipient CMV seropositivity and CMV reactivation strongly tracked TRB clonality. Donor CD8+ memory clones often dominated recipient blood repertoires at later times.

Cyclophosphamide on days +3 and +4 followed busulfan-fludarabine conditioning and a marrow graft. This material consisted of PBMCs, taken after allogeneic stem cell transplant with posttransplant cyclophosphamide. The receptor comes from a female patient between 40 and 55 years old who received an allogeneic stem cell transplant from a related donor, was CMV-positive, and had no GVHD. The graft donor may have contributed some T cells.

CDR3 in amino acids: CASSLGQLTNEQLFF. CDR3 sequence (DNA): TGCGCCAGCAGCTTGGGACAGCTAACTAATGAACAACTGTTTTTT. V is TRBV5-1 and J is TRBJ1-4, with a tentative D call TRBD1 (5 bases). The CDR3 covers 15 residues. The V gene's germline CDR1 is SGHRS and CDR2 YFSETQ.